This TCR beta chain came from a study of T-cell memory formation after mild COVID-19. TCRdb independently ran MiXCR on the 5' RACE reads; one entry per CDR3 protein. The sample shows 310,000 or so distinct CDR3 sequences, more than 15% of them seen only once. The CDR3 is 14 residues long. Per germline, CDR1 SGHTA and CDR2 FQGNSA. Trimming cost V 4 bases and J 3 bases; bases outside gene matches: 2. This clonotype showed up just a few times. The chain has TRBV7-2 and TRBJ2-7; 11 nucleotides line up with TRBD2. Sequences were obtained from PBMCs or a T cell subset sorted from them (not recorded which). The clonotype was recovered from a young man who had mild COVID-19 (a few samples of this study predate the infection). Cell type and time point are not known. The CDR3 DNA is TGTGCCAGCAGCTCAACTAGCGGGGGCTACGAGCAGTACTTC. This codes for CASSSTSGGYEQYF. The full variable domain, its missing parts supplied by reference TRBV7-2 and TRBJ2-7, is GAGVSQSPSNKVTEKGKDVELRCDPISGHTALYWYRQSLGQGLEFLIYFQGNSAPDKSGLPSDRFSAERTGGSVSTLTIQRTQQEDSAVYLCASSSTSGGYEQYFGPGTRLTVT.